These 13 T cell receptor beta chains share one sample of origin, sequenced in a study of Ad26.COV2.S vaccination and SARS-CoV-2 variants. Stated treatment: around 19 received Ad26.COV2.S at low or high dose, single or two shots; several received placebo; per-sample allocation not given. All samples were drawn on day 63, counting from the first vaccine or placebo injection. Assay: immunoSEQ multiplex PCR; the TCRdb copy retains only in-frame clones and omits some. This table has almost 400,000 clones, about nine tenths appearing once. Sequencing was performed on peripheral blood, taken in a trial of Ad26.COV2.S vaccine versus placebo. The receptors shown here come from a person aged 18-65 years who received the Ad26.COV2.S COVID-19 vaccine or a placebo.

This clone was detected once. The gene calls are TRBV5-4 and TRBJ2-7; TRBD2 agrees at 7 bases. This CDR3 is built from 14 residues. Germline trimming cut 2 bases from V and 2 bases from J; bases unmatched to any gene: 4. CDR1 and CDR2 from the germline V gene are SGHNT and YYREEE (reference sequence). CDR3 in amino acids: CASSLSGKTYEQYF. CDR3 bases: TGTGCCAGCAGCTTAAGCGGGAAGACCTACGAGCAGTACTTC. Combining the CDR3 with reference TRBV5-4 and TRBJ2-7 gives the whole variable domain ETGVTQSPTHLIKTRGQQVTLRCSSQSGHNTVSWYQQALGQGPQFIFQYYREEENGRGNFPPRFSGLQFPNYSSELNVNALELDDSALYLCASSLSGKTYEQYFGPGTRLTVT.

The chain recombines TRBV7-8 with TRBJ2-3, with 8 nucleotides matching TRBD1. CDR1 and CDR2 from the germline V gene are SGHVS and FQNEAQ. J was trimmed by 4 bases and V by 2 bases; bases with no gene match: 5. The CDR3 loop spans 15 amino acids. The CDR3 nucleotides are TGTGCCAGCAGCTTACGGACAGGGCTCCCAGATACGCAGTATTTT. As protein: CASSLRTGLPDTQYF.

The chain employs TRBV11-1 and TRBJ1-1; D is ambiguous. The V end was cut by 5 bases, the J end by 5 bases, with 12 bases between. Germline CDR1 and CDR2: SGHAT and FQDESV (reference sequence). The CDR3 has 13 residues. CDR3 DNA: TGTGCCAGCAGCCAACTCCTTGGGACTGAAGCTTTCTTT. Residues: CASSQLLGTEAFF.

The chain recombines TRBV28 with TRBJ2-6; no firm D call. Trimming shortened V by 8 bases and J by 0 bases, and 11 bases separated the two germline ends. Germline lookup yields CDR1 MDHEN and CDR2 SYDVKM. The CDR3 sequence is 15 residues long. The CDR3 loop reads CASGKHPSGANVLTF. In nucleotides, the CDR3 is TGTGCCAGCGGCAAACACCCCTCTGGGGCCAACGTCCTGACTTTC.

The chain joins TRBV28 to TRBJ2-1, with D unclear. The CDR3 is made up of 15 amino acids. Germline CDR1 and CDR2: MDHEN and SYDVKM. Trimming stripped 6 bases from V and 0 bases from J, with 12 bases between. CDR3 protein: CASRDDGGSYNEQFF. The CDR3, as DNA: TGTGCCAGCAGGGACGACGGTGGCTCCTACAATGAGCAGTTCTTC.

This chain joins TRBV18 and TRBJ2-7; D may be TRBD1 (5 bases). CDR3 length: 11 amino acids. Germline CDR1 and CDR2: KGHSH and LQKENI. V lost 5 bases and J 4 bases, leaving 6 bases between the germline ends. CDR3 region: CASSTGYEQYF. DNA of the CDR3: TGTGCCAGCTCAACAGGTTACGAGCAGTACTTC.

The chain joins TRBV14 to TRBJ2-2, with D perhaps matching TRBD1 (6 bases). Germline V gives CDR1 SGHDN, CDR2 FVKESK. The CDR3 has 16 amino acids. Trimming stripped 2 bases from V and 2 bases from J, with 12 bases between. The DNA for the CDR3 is TGTGCCAGCAGCCAAAAGGGGGTCCCTAACACCGGGGAGCTGTTTTTT. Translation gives CASSQKGVPNTGELFF.

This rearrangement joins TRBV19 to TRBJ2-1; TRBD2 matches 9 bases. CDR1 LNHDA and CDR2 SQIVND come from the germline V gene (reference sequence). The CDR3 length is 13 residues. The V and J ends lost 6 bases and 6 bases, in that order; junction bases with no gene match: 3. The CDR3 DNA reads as TGTGCCAGTAGACCACTAGCGGGCAATGAGCAGTTCTTC. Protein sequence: CASRPLAGNEQFF.

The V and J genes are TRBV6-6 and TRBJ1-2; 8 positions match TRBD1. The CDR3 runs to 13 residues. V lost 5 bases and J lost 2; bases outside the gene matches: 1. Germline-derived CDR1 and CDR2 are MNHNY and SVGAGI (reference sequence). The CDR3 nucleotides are TGTGCCAGCAGTGGACAGGGAAACTATGGCTACACCTTC. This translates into CASSGQGNYGYTF.

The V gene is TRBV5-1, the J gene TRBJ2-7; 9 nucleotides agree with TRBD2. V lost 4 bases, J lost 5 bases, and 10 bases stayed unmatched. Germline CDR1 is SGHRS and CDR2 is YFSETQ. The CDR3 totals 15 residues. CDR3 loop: CASSPDSGSMNEQYF. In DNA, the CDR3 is TGCGCCAGCAGCCCCGATAGCGGGAGTATGAACGAGCAGTACTTC.

In nucleotides, the CDR3 is TGTGCCAGCAGTTCCACAGGGGACTATGGCTACACCTTC. Protein: CASSSTGDYGYTF. The V and J genes are TRBV6-5 and TRBJ1-2, with 7 bases identical to TRBD1. The CDR3 is 13 residues long. Trimming took 4 bases from V and 3 from J; bases not matched to a gene: 2. Germline CDR1 reads MNHEY; CDR2 reads SVGAGI.

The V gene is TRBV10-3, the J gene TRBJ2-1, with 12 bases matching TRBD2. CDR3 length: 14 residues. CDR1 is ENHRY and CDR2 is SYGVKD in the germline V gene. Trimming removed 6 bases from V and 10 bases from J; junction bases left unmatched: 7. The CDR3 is CAIRRLAGVNEQFF. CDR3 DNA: TGTGCCATCAGAAGACTAGCGGGAGTGAACGAGCAGTTCTTC.

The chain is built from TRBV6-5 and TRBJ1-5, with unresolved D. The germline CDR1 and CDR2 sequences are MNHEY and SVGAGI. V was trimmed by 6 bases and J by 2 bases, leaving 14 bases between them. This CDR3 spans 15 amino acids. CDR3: CASSRRREGNQPQHF. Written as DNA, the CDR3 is TGTGCCAGCAGCCGCCGGAGGGAGGGCAATCAGCCCCAGCATTTT.